Following are 9 T cell receptor beta chains from one sample sequenced in a study of shared clonotypes between healthy human individuals (dated by TCRdb to about 2020). Library method: the immunoSEQ multiplex PCR assay. The table comes from immuneACCESS by way of TCRdb, which keeps in-frame sequences with V and J called. Part of the clones is missing from these tables; in studies checked, under half for an unresolved V gene and the rest for unknown reasons. The sample contains over a million clones, over 95% of them found a single time. About 1% of the sample rests with the top ten. Sequencing was done on a sample of naive CD4+ T cells sorted from blood. Explained via the paper, the cell subset or site label denotes: CD45RA+ positively selected. These receptors originate from a man in his thirties or forties in good health.

The chain couples TRBV6-5 to TRBJ2-1, with D uncertain. This CDR3 spans 11 amino acids. Per germline, CDR1 MNHEY and CDR2 SVGAGI. Trimming cost V 5 bases and J 6 bases, with 5 bases left between them. CDR3 in DNA: TGTGCCAGCAGTCGAACCAATGAGCAGTTCTTC. It translates to CASSRTNEQFF.

This rearrangement joins TRBV9 to TRBJ2-3; 10 bases map to TRBD2. Per germline, CDR1 SGDLS and CDR2 YYNGEE. V trimming: 4 bases; J trimming: 6 bases; junction bases outside the gene matches: 11. The CDR3 consists of 16 residues. The CDR3 DNA follows: TGTGCCAGCAGCACCTCTAGCGGGAGCCTTCCGGATACGCAGTATTTT. It codes for CASSTSSGSLPDTQYF.

The V call is TRBV2, the J call TRBJ2-3; 8 nucleotides agree with TRBD1. Germline V lookup: CDR1 SNHLY, CDR2 FYNNEI. With V trimmed by 3 bases and J by 6 bases, 5 bases remained unmatched. The CDR3 runs to 14 residues. The CDR3 DNA reads as TGTGCCAGCAGTGATACCCAGGGGGCGGATACGCAGTATTTT. It translates to CASSDTQGADTQYF.

This chain joins TRBV2 and TRBJ2-7, with D unclear. This CDR3 contains 14 residues. V was cut by 5 bases and J by 0 bases, with 11 bases left in between. Germline loops: CDR1 SNHLY, CDR2 FYNNEI. CDR3: CASSPQRFSYEQYF. CDR3 sequence (DNA): TGTGCCAGCAGTCCCCAACGGTTCTCCTACGAGCAGTACTTC.

V usage is TRBV28 and J usage is TRBJ2-7; a weak D match, TRBD1 (6 bases). CDR1 and CDR2 from the germline V gene are MDHEN and SYDVKM. V was cut by 6 bases and J by 3 bases, with 21 bases left in between. The CDR3 is 16 amino acids. The CDR3 spells CASSPTGLRGIYEQYF. For the CDR3, the DNA is TGTGCCAGCAGCCCAACCGGTTTGAGGGGGATCTACGAGCAGTACTTC.

V usage is TRBV28 and J usage is TRBJ2-6, with TRBD1 identical over 10 bases. There are 15 residues in the CDR3. Trimming took 6 bases from V and 5 from J; bases not matched to a gene: 4. Germline values: CDR1 MDHEN, CDR2 SYDVKM. CDR3 region: CASRWTGGRANVLTF. The DNA for the CDR3 is TGTGCCAGCAGGTGGACAGGGGGAAGGGCCAACGTCCTGACTTTC.

V is TRBV5-1 and J is TRBJ2-1; 12 bases map to TRBD2. CDR3 length: 17 amino acids. CDR1 SGHRS and CDR2 YFSETQ come from the germline V gene. The ends lost 3 bases at V and 2 bases at J; junction bases unmatched: 6. The CDR3 protein is CASSYTSGRRAYNEQFF. The CDR3 coding sequence is TGCGCCAGCAGCTATACTAGCGGGAGGAGGGCCTACAATGAGCAGTTCTTC.

This clone was observed once. V and J are TRBV2 and TRBJ2-7, with a weak D call TRBD2 (6 bases). Germline loops: CDR1 SNHLY, CDR2 FYNNEI. V was trimmed by 6 bases and J by 1 base, leaving 16 bases between them. This CDR3 has 15 residues. CDR3: CASREDAGRSYEQYF. The CDR3 DNA follows: TGTGCCAGCAGGGAGGACGCGGGACGTTCCTACGAGCAGTACTTC.

About this clone itself: Other DNA sequences in the sample encode the same CDR3. V is TRBV10-1 and J is TRBJ2-2, with D hard to call. CDR3 length: 12 amino acids. CDR1 and CDR2 from the germline V gene are WNHNN and SYGVQD (reference sequence). Trimming removed 5 bases from V and 2 bases from J, with 3 bases in between. CDR3 loop: CASSLNTGELFF. The CDR3 coding sequence is TGCGCCAGCAGTCTTAACACCGGGGAGCTGTTTTTT.